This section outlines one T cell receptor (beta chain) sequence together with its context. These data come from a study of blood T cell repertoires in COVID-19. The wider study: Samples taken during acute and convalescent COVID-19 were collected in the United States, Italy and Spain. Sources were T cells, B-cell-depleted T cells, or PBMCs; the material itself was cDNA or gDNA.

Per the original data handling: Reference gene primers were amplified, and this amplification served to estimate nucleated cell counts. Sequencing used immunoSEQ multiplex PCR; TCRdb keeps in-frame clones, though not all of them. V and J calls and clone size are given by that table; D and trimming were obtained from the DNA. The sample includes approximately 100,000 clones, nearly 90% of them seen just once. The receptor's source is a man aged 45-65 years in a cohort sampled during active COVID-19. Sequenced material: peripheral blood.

The CDR3 sequence is CASSRLSGELFF. CDR3 nucleotides: TGTGCCAGCAGCCGGTTGAGCGGGGAGCTGTTTTTT. This chain joins TRBV7-9 and TRBJ2-2; D is unclear. This CDR3 has 12 amino acids. From germline, CDR1 is SEHNR and CDR2 FQNEAQ (reference sequence). V gave up 5 bases and J gave up 7 bases, with 8 bases separating them. The entire variable domain, with the rest obtained from reference TRBV7-9 and TRBJ2-2, is as follows: DTGVSQNPRHKITKRGQNVTFRCDPISEHNRLYWYRQTLGQGPEFLTYFQNEAQLEKSRLLSDRFSAERPKGSFSTLEIQRTEQGDSAMYLCASSRLSGELFFGEGSRLTVL.